Listed here are 10 T cell receptor beta chains from one sample, sequenced in a study of blood T cell repertoires in COVID-19. Profiling relied on immunoSEQ multiplex PCR, and the TCRdb table lists in-frame clones only, not all of them. The data hold some 180,000 clones, with about 78% observed a single time. The sample was peripheral blood. The receptors come from a woman aged 45-59 years with active or convalescent COVID-19.

The chain combines TRBV21-1 with TRBJ2-5; the table's D call of TRBD2 was not tested on the DNA. TRBV21-1 counts as a pseudogene. CDR3 size: 16 residues. The CDR3 is CASSKGGLAIQETQYF. The DNA for the CDR3 is TGTGCCAGCAGCAAAGGAGGACTAGCCATCCAAGAGACCCAGTACTTC.

The V call is TRBV6-5, the J call TRBJ1-5; TRBD1 matches at 8 bases. Per the germline V gene, CDR1 is MNHEY and CDR2 is SVGAGI. The V gene end was trimmed by 6 bases and the J gene end by 5 bases; junction bases not matched to a gene: 9. The CDR3 consists of 15 residues. As DNA, the CDR3 is TGTGCCAGCAGCCTTGGACAGGGATGGGATCAGCCCCAGCATTTT. Protein sequence: CASSLGQGWDQPQHF.

This chain connects TRBV30 to TRBJ2-3; 8 bases agree with TRBD1. Germline-derived CDR1 and CDR2 are GTSNPN and SVGIG (reference sequence). There are 15 residues in the CDR3. V shed 2 bases and J 6 bases; nucleotides not matched to a gene: 10. This CDR3 is CAWSLWRTGSDTQYF. As DNA, the CDR3 is TGTGCCTGGAGTCTTTGGCGGACAGGGTCCGATACGCAGTATTTT. Drawing the rest from reference TRBV30 and TRBJ2-3, the complete variable domain is SQTIHQWPATLVQPVGSPLSLECTVEGTSNPNLYWYRQAAGRGLQLLFYSVGIGQISSEVPQNLSASRPQDRQFILSSKKLLLSDSGFYLCAWSLWRTGSDTQYFGPGTRLTVL.

There are a few counts of this clone. This rearrangement joins TRBV6-5 to TRBJ1-6; 8 nucleotides agree with TRBD1. CDR1 and CDR2 (germline): MNHEY, SVGAGI. The CDR3 covers 14 residues. V shed 5 bases and J 9 bases; nucleotides not matched to a gene: 6. This CDR3 reads CASSRMDRASPLHF. CDR3 sequence (DNA): TGTGCCAGCAGTCGTATGGACAGGGCTTCACCCCTCCACTTT.

The chain has TRBV28 and TRBJ1-1; 7 nucleotides align to TRBD1. V shed 3 bases, J shed 5 bases, and the junction held 6 bases outside the gene matches. The CDR3 is 14 residues long. Germline CDR1 and CDR2: MDHEN and SYDVKM. CDR3 residues: CASSFLRGRTEAFF. CDR3 DNA sequence: TGTGCCAGCAGTTTCCTAAGGGGGCGGACTGAAGCTTTCTTT.

This clone was observed a handful of times. The chain carries TRBV5-1 and TRBJ2-2, with D uncertain. Germline V CDR1 and CDR2: SGHRS, YFSETQ. V was clipped by 2 bases and J by 1 base, with 3 bases between them. This CDR3 has 13 amino acids. The CDR3 sequence: CASSFLNTGELFF. DNA of the CDR3: TGCGCCAGCAGCTTCCTGAACACCGGGGAGCTGTTTTTT.

The V gene is TRBV27, the J gene TRBJ2-7, with a weak D call TRBD1 (6 bases). The CDR3 spans 13 residues. Germline CDR1 MNHEY, CDR2 SMNVEV (reference sequence). V was pared by 6 bases and J by 7 bases, with 16 bases between. CDR3 protein: CASRLSGAVEQYF. Written as DNA, the CDR3 is TGTGCCAGCAGACTGTCAGGGGCGGTTGAGCAGTACTTC.

This sequence joins TRBV11-1 and TRBJ2-7, with 9 bases aligning to TRBD1. This CDR3 comprises 14 residues. Germline V gene data show CDR1 as SGHAT and CDR2 as FQDESV (reference sequence). V was pared by 7 bases and J by 4 bases, with 8 bases of the junction left unmatched. In DNA, the CDR3 is TGTGCCAGCAAAGGACAGGGGAGCAATTACGAGCAGTACTTC. It is translated as CASKGQGSNYEQYF.

The chain joins TRBV19 to TRBJ1-6; 12 nucleotides align to TRBD1. The junction had 9 bases not matched to a gene; V was cut back by 6 bases and J by 9 bases. Germline CDR1 LNHDA, CDR2 SQIVND (reference sequence). The CDR3 is 16 residues long. In DNA, the CDR3 is TGTGCCAGTAGCGGGACAGGGGGCCGGGGAGGTTCACCCCTCCACTTT. Its translation: CASSGTGGRGGSPLHF.

This clone was detected only once. The J gene is TRBJ1-2, the V gene TRBV12-3 or TRBV12-4, with D maybe TRBD1 (6 bases). V was pared by 3 bases and J by 8 bases, with 10 bases between. This CDR3 has 12 residues. The CDR3 nucleotides read TGTGCCAGCAGTTTGGGGGGGCTGGGCTACACCTTC. Protein product: CASSLGGLGYTF.